This passage covers 11 T cell receptor beta chains from one sample sequenced in a study of T cell responses to AZD1222 COVID-19 vaccine. The assay was immunoSEQ multiplex PCR, and TCRdb's table has in-frame clones only and misses some. Of tens of thousands of clones listed, around nine tenths are singletons. The sample was peripheral blood, taken on day 0 of MenACWY control vaccination. The receptors originated from an adult in good health.

This clone is a singleton in its sample. CDR3 coding DNA: TGTGCCAGCAGCGGACAGTATAGCAATCAGCCCCAGCATTTT. Translated: CASSGQYSNQPQHF. J is TRBJ1-5 and V is TRBV21-1; the listed D gene, TRBD1, was not tested against the DNA. TRBV21-1 is a pseudogene segment. The CDR3 is made up of 14 amino acids.

The chain links TRBV6-5 to TRBJ1-2; no firm D call. Trimming cost V 6 bases and J 4 bases, with 15 bases left between them. Germline V gene data show CDR1 as MNHEY and CDR2 as SVGAGI. This CDR3 region has 14 residues. The CDR3: CASRTELGIYGYTF. The CDR3 DNA reads as TGTGCCAGCAGAACTGAGCTTGGGATCTATGGCTACACCTTC.

V is TRBV5-1 and J is TRBJ1-3; D gene uncertain. This CDR3 comprises 17 residues. The germline V gene has CDR1 SGHRS and CDR2 YFSETQ. V lost 1 base to trimming and J lost 0 bases, with 14 bases between them. DNA for the CDR3: TGCGCCAGCAGCTTGACGTTCGGTAGGATCTCTGGAAACACCATATATTTT. This encodes CASSLTFGRISGNTIYF. Together with reference TRBV5-1 and TRBJ1-3, the CDR3 gives the full variable domain: KAGVTQTPRYLIKTRGQQVTLSCSPISGHRSVSWYQQTPGQGLQFLFEYFSETQRNKGNFPGRFSGRQFSNSRSEMNVSTLELGDSALYLCASSLTFGRISGNTIYFGEGSWLTVV.

Here the CDR3 reads CASSSGQAVWQETQYF. Here the CDR3 DNA reads TGTGCCAGCAGCTCCGGACAGGCCGTGTGGCAAGAGACCCAGTACTTC. The J gene is TRBJ2-5, the V gene TRBV5-8, with 7 bases fitting TRBD1. Trimming cost V 3 bases and J 2 bases; bases outside gene matches: 10. The length of the CDR3 is 16 residues. Germline V gives CDR1 SGHTS, CDR2 YDEGEE.

This chain links TRBV6-5 with TRBJ2-3; D is possibly TRBD2 (5 bases). The germline V gene has CDR1 MNHEY and CDR2 SVGAGI. The V end lost 5 bases, the J end lost 2 bases, and 8 bases lay between the germline ends. The CDR3 loop spans 13 amino acids. The CDR3, as DNA: TGTGCCAGCAGTCGGGATTTCACAGATACGCAGTATTTT. The encoded protein is CASSRDFTDTQYF.

V gene TRBV5-6 combines with J gene TRBJ1-1; D is unresolved. V was trimmed by 2 bases and J by 5 bases, leaving 7 bases between them. The V gene's germline CDR1 is SGHDT and CDR2 YYEEEE. The CDR3 totals 12 residues. Here the CDR3 DNA reads TGTGCCAGCAGCTTTTCCGGGACTGAAGCTTTCTTT. Its protein is CASSFSGTEAFF.

The chain has TRBV18 and TRBJ1-1, with 7 positions matching TRBD1. Germline V gene sequence: CDR1 KGHSH, CDR2 LQKENI. The CDR3 is 15 amino acids. With 3 bases clipped from V and 1 base from J, the junction kept 5 bases outside the gene matches. The CDR3 sequence is CASSPFGQENTEAFF. CDR3 DNA sequence: TGTGCCAGCTCACCTTTCGGACAGGAGAACACTGAAGCTTTCTTT.

This sequence joins TRBV28 and TRBJ2-1; no definite D call. Deletions cut 1 base from V and 3 bases from J, with 7 bases between. CDR1 MDHEN and CDR2 SYDVKM come from the germline V gene. The length of the CDR3 is 14 residues. The CDR3 DNA follows: TGTGCCAGCAGTTTATCTCCAGTCTACAATGAGCAGTTCTTC. This gives the protein CASSLSPVYNEQFF.

The chain uses TRBV13 and TRBJ2-2; 7 bases agree with TRBD1. Per germline, CDR1 PRHDT and CDR2 FYEKMQ (reference sequence). Losses at the gene ends were 1 base for V and 4 bases for J; bases not matched to a gene: 6. CDR3 size: 16 residues. The CDR3 DNA is TGTGCCAGCAGCTTAGAGCCCAGGGGGAGCACCGGGGAGCTGTTTTTT. This codes for CASSLEPRGSTGELFF.

The chain recombines TRBV5-6 with TRBJ2-7; tentative D call: TRBD2 (5 bases). Germline V gene lookup returns CDR1 SGHDT and CDR2 YYEEEE. CDR3 length: 11 residues. With 4 bases removed from V and 9 bases from J, the gap between germline ends came to 11 bases. The CDR3 bases are TGTGCCAGCAGCAATAGAGGAGGGCAGTACTTC. This encodes CASSNRGGQYF. Combining the CDR3 with reference TRBV5-6 and TRBJ2-7 gives the whole variable domain DAGVTQSPTHLIKTRGQQVTLRCSPKSGHDTVSWYQQALGQGPQFIFQYYEEEERQRGNFPDRFSGHQFPNYSSELNVNALLLGDSALYLCASSNRGGQYFGPGTRLTVT.

The V call is TRBV3-1 (or the pseudogene TRBV3-2), the J call TRBJ2-7, with D perhaps matching TRBD1 (5 bases). Trimming took 1 base from V and 2 from J, leaving 9 bases between them. Germline CDR1 and CDR2: LGHDT and YNNKEL (reference sequence). This CDR3 spans 14 amino acids. CDR3 sequence (DNA): TGTGCCAGCAGCCAAGGAAGGGGCACCTACGAGCAGTACTTC. This sequence encodes CASSQGRGTYEQYF.